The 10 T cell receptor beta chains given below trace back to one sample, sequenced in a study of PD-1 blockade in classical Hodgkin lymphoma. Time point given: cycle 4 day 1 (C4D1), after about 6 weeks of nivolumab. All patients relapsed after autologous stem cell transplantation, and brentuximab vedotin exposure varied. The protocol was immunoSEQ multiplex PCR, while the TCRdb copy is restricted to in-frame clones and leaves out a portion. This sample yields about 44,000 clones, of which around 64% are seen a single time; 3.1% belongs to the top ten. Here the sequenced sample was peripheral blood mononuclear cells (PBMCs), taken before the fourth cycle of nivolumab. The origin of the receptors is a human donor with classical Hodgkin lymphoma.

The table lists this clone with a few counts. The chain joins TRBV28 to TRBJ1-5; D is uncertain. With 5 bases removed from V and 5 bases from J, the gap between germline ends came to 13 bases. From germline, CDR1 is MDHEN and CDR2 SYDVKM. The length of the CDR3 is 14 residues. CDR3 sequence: CASSRPRAHQPQHF. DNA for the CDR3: TGTGCCAGCAGTCGTCCAAGGGCCCATCAGCCCCAGCATTTT.

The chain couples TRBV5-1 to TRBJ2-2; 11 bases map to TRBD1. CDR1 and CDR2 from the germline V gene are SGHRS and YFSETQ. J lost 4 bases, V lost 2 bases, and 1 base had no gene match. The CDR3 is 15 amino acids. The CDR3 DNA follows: TGCGCCAGCAGCTTAGGACAGGGGGCCACCGGGGAGCTGTTTTTT. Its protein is CASSLGQGATGELFF.

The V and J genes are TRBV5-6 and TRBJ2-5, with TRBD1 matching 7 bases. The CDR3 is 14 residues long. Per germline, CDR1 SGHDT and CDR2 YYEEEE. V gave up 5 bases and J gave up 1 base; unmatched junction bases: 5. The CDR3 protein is CASSLQGFQETQYF. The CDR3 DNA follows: TGTGCCAGCAGTTTACAGGGGTTCCAAGAGACCCAGTACTTC.

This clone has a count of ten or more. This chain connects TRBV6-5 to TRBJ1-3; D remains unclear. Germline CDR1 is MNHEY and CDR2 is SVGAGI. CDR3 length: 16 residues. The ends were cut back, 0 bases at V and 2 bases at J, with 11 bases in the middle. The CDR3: CASSYSVGSPGNTIYF. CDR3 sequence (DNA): TGTGCCAGCAGTTACTCCGTGGGTTCACCTGGAAACACCATATATTTT.

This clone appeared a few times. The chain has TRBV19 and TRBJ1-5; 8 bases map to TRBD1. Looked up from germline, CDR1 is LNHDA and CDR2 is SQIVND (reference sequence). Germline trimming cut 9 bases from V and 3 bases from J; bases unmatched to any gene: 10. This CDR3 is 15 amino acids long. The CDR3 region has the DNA TGTGCCAGCCAGGACAGGGAGAATAACAATCAGCCCCAGCATTTT. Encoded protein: CASQDRENNNQPQHF.

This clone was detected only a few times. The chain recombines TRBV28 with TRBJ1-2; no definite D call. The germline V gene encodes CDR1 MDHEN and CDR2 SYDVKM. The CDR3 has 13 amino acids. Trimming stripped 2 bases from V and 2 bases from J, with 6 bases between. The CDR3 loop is CASSLGENYGYTF. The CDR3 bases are TGTGCCAGCAGTTTAGGGGAGAACTATGGCTACACCTTC.

The CDR3 loop is CASRPTGPTEAFF. CDR3 nucleotide sequence: TGTGCCAGCAGGCCGACAGGGCCCACTGAAGCTTTCTTT. The V gene is TRBV6-5, the J gene TRBJ1-1, with 7 bases that match TRBD1. The ends lost 6 bases at V and 4 bases at J; junction bases unmatched: 5. Per germline, CDR1 MNHEY and CDR2 SVGAGI. CDR3 length: 13 amino acids.

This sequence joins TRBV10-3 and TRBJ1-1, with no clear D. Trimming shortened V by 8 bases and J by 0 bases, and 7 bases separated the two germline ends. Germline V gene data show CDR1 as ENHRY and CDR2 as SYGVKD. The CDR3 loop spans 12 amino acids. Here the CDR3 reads CAIGKVNTEAFF. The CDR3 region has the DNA TGTGCCATCGGGAAAGTGAACACTGAAGCTTTCTTT.

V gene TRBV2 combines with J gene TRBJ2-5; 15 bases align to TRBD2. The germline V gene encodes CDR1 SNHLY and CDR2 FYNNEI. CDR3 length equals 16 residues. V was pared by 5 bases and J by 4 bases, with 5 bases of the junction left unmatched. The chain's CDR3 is CASSRTSGGARETQYF. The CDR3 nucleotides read TGTGCCAGCAGTAGGACTAGCGGGGGGGCTAGAGAGACCCAGTACTTC. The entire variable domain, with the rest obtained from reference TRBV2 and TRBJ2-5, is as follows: EPEVTQTPSHQVTQMGQEVILRCVPISNHLYFYWYRQILGQKVEFLVSFYNNEISEKSEIFDDQFSVERPDGSNFTLKIRSTKLEDSAMYFCASSRTSGGARETQYFGPGTRLLVL.

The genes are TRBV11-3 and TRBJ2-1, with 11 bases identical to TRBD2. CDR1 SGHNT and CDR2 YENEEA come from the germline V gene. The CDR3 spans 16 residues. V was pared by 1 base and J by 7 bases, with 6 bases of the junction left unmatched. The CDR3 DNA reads TGTGCCAGCAGCTTAGTCTTAGCGGGGGGGCTAAATGAGCAGTTCTTC. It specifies CASSLVLAGGLNEQFF.